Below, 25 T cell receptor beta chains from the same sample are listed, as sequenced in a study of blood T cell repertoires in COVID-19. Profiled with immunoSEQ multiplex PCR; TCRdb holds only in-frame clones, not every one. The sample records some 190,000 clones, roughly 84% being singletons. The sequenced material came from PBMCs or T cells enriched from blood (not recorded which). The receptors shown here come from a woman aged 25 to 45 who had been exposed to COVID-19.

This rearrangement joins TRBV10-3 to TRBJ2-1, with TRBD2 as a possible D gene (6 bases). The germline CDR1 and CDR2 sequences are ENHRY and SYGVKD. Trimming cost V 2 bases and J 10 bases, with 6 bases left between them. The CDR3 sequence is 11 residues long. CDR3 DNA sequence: TGTGCCATCAGTGAGGGGGGGGAGCAGTTCTTC. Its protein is CAISEGGEQFF.

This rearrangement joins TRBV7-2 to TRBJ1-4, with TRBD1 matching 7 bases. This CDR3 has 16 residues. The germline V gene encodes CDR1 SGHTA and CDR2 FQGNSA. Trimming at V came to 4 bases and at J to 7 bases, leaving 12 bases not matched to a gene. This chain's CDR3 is CASSSKRTGGFEKLFF. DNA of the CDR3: TGTGCCAGCAGCTCTAAAAGGACAGGTGGATTTGAAAAACTGTTTTTT. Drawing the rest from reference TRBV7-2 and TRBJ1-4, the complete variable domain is GAGVSQSPSNKVTEKGKDVELRCDPISGHTALYWYRQSLGQGLEFLIYFQGNSAPDKSGLPSDRFSAERTGGSVSTLTIQRTQQEDSAVYLCASSSKRTGGFEKLFFGSGTQLSVL.

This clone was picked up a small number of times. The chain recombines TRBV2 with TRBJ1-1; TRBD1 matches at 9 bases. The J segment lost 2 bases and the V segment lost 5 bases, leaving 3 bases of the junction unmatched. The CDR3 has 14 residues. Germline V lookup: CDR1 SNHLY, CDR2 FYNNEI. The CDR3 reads CASSSDRGNTEAFF. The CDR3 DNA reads TGTGCCAGCAGTTCGGACAGGGGAAACACTGAAGCTTTCTTT. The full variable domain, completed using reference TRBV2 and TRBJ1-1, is EPEVTQTPSHQVTQMGQEVILRCVPISNHLYFYWYRQILGQKVEFLVSFYNNEISEKSEIFDDQFSVERPDGSNFTLKIRSTKLEDSAMYFCASSSDRGNTEAFFGQGTRLTVV.

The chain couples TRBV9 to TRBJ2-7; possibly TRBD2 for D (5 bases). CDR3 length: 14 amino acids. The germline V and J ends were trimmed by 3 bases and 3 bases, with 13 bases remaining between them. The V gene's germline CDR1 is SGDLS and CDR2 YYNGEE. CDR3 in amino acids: CASSGGLGVYEQYF. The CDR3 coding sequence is TGTGCCAGCAGCGGAGGTCTGGGAGTCTACGAGCAGTACTTC.

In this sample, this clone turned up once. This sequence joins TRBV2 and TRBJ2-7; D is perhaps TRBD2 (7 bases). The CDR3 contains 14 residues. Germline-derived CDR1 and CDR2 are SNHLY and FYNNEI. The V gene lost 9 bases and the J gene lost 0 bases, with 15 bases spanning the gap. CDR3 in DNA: TGTGCCAGGAACGACGCGGGGGCCTCCTACGAGCAGTACTTC. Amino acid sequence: CARNDAGASYEQYF.

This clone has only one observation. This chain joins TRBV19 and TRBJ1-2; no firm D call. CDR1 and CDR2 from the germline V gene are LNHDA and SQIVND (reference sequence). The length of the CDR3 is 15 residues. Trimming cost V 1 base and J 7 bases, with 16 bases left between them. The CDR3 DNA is TGTGCCAGTAGTATAGCTAAACGGTCGATCGGTGGCTACACCTTC. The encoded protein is CASSIAKRSIGGYTF.

The CDR3 DNA follows: TGTGCCAGCAGCGGCGACAGGACTGGGACTTTCTTT. It specifies CASSGDRTGTFF. V gene TRBV9 combines with J gene TRBJ1-1, with D possibly matching TRBD1 (6 bases). The CDR3 covers 12 residues. V was trimmed by 3 bases and J by 12 bases, leaving 15 bases between them. Germline assignment: CDR1 SGDLS and CDR2 YYNGEE.

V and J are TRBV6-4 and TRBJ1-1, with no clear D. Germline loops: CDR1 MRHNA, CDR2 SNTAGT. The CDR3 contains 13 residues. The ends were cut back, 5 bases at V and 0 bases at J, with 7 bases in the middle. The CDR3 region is CASSLSVNTEAFF. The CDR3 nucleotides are TGTGCCAGCAGTCTCTCAGTGAACACTGAAGCTTTCTTT.

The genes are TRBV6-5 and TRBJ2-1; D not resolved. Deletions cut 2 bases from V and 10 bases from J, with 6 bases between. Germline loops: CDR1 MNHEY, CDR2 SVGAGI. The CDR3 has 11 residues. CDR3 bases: TGTGCCAGCAGTTACGGCTCCGAGCAGTTCTTC. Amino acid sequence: CASSYGSEQFF.

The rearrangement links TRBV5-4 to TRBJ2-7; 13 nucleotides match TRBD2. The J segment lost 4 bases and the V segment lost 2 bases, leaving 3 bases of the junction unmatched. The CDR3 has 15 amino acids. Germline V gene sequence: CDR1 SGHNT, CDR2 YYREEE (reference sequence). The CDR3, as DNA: TGTGCCAGCAGCTTAGGGACTAGCGGGGCATACGAGCAGTACTTC. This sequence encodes CASSLGTSGAYEQYF.

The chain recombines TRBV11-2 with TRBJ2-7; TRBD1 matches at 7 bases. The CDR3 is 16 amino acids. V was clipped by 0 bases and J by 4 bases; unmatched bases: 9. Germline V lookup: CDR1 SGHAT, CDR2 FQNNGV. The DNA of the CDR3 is TGTGCCAGCAGCTTAGAGGCAGGGGGAAAGGCTTACGAGCAGTACTTC. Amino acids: CASSLEAGGKAYEQYF.

Written as DNA, the CDR3 is TGTGCCAGTAGTATTTCTCCTCAGCCCCAGCATTTT. Its translation: CASSISPQPQHF. The rearrangement joins TRBV19 to TRBJ1-5, with D unclear. Trimming shortened V by 3 bases and J by 6 bases, and 6 bases separated the two germline ends. This CDR3 has 12 residues. The germline CDR1 and CDR2 sequences are LNHDA and SQIVND (reference sequence).

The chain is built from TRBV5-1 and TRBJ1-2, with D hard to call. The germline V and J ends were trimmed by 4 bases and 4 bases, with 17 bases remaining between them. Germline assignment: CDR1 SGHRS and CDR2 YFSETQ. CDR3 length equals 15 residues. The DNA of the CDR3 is TGCGCCAGCAGCCCGGAAGGAGGCGGTTTCTATGGCTACACCTTC. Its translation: CASSPEGGGFYGYTF.

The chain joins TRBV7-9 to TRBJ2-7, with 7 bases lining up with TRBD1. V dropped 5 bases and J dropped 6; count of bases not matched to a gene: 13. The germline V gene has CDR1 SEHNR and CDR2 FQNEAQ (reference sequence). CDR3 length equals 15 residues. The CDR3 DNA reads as TGTGCCAGCAGCGTATTGGACAGGCCTTCCGCCGAGCAGTACTTC. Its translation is CASSVLDRPSAEQYF.

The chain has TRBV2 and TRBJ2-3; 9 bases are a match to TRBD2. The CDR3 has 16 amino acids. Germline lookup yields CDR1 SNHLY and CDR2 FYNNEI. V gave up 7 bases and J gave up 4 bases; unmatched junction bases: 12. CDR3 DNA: TGTGCCAGCAAGCTTCTTTTGGCTAGCGGGGCAGATACGCAGTATTTT. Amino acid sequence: CASKLLLASGADTQYF.

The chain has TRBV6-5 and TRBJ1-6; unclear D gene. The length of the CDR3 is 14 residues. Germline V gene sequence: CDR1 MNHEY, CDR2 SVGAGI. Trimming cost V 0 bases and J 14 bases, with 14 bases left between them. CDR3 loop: CASSYSRTDRTLHF. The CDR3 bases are TGTGCCAGCAGTTACTCGAGAACAGATAGAACCCTCCACTTT.

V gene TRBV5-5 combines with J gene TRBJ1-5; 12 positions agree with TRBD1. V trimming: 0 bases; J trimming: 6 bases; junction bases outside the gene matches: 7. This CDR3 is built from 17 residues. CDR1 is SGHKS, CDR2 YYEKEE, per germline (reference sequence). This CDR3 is CASSLVGQGAFSQPQHF. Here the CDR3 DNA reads TGTGCCAGCAGCTTGGTGGGACAGGGGGCTTTTAGTCAGCCCCAGCATTTT.

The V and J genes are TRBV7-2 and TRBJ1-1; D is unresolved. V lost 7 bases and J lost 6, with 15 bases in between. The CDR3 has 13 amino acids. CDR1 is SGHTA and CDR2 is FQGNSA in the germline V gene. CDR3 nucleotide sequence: TGTGCCAGCACCCGGCGCGGTCTCTCTGAAGCTTTCTTT. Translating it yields CASTRRGLSEAFF.

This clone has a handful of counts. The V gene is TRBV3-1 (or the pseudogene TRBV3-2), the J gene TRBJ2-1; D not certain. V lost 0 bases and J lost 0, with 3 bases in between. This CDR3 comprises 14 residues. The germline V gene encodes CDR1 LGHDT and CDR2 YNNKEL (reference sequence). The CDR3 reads CASSQEASYNEQFF. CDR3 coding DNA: TGTGCCAGCAGCCAAGAGGCCTCCTACAATGAGCAGTTCTTC.

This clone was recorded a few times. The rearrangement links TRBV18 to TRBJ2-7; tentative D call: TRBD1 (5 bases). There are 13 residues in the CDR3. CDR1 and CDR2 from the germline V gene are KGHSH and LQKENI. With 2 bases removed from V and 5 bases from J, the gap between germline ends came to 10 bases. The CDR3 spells CASSPIGADEQYF. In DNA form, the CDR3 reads TGTGCCAGCTCACCAATAGGGGCGGACGAGCAGTACTTC.

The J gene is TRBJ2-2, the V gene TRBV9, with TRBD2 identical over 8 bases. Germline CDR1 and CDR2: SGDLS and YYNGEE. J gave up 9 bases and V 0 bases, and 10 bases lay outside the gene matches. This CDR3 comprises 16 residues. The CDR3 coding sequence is TGTGCCAGCAGCGTAGTGGTTAGCGGGGATGACCGGGAGCTGTTTTTT. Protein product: CASSVVVSGDDRELFF.

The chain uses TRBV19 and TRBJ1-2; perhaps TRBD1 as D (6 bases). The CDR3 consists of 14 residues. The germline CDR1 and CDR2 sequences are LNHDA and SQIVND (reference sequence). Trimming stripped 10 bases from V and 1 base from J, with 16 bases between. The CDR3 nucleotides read TGTGCCACCGAGGGGGAAGGGTTTAACTATGGCTACACCTTC. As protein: CATEGEGFNYGYTF.

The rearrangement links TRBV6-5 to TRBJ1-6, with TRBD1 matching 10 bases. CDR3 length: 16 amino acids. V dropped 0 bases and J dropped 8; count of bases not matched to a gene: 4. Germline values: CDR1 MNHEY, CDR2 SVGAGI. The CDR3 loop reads CASSYSGTGDYSPLHF. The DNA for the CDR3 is TGTGCCAGCAGTTACTCCGGGACAGGGGATTATTCACCCCTCCACTTT.

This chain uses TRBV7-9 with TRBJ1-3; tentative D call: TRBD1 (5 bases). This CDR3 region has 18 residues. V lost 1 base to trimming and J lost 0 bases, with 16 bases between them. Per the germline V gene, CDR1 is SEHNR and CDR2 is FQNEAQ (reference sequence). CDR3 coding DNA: TGTGCCAGCAGCTTAGAAACACAGGCCCTAGGCTCTGGAAACACCATATATTTT. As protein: CASSLETQALGSGNTIYF.

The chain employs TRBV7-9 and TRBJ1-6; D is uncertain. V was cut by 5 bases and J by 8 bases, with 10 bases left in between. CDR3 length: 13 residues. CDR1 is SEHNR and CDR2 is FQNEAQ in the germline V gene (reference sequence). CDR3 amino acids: CASSPGVHSPLHF. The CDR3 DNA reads TGTGCCAGCAGCCCCGGGGTGCATTCACCCCTCCACTTT.